The text below deals with one TCR beta chain. Its antigen remains unknown. This sample was taken from a study of T cell responses to AZD1222 COVID-19 vaccine. Findings and limits, study-wide: Clonal diversity was possibly underestimated, and white British individuals and females predominated among donors. The breadth and depth of Spike-specific TCRs increased once two AZD1222 doses had been given. Distributed over spike, vaccine-associated CD4 TCRs predominated at 160-218 and 743-854.

Produced via immunoSEQ multiplex PCR; TCRdb's table is partial and in-frame only. Of 40,000 to 45,000 clones listed, 83% are singletons. With 2 bases clipped from V and 10 bases from J, the junction kept 6 bases outside the gene matches. The CDR3 consists of 14 residues. Germline lookup yields CDR1 SGHTA and CDR2 FQGTGA. This clonotype was obtained from an adult in good health. Sequences were derived from peripheral blood, sampled on day 0 of AZD1222 vaccination. The gene calls are TRBV7-3 and TRBJ2-1; 9 bases align to TRBD2. CDR3 region: CASSLGTSRGEQFF. For the CDR3, the DNA is TGTGCCAGCAGCTTAGGGACTAGCAGGGGAGAGCAGTTCTTC.